This TCR beta chain was recovered during a study of cytomegalovirus exposure and HLA in healthy donors. Study summary: HLA-typed donors were the source of 82 million or so unique TCRs, which an early data release held.

This clone was detected a few times. Its antigen is unknown. PCR involved 60 Vbeta and 13 Jbeta primers. Profiled with immunoSEQ multiplex PCR; TCRdb holds only in-frame clones, not every one. Of about 150,000 clones in the sample, around 70% were seen once. Trimming removed 0 bases at V and 0 bases at J, with 16 bases between. The germline V gene has CDR1 SGHRS and CDR2 YFSETQ. The CDR3 spans 18 residues. Whole-study findings and limits: Cytomegalovirus association was assigned to around 150 TCR beta chains. In an earlier analysis, about 90% or about 30%: the productive usage of most TCR beta V segments.

The chain joins TRBV5-1 to TRBJ1-3; D might be TRBD1 (6 bases). Sequenced sample: PBMCs. This receptor was taken from a woman aged 55-70 years in good health and CMV-seropositive. This CDR3 is CASSLAAQGISSGNTIYF. The CDR3 nucleotides are TGCGCCAGCAGCTTGGCCGCACAGGGCATTAGCTCTGGAAACACCATATATTTT.